This is a list of T cell receptor beta chains from one sample in a study of T cells after yellow fever vaccination. TCRdb passed the 5' RACE reads through MiXCR, listing each CDR3 protein once. The sample has about 360,000 distinct CDR3 sequences, under 7.5% seen once. The source material was PBMCs, sampled 5 days after the yellow fever booster vaccination. The receptors come from a man under 40 who received the YFV17D yellow fever vaccine. Both conserved end residues are part of each CDR3. Fields, in order: CDR3 protein, J gene, V gene, clone size. The size of a clone is reported for some rows only, either as once, few or many, or as a class for expanded clones.

CDR3aa: CASSLKTDRYEQYF; j_gene: TRBJ2-7; v_gene: TRBV27; abundance: .
CDR3aa: CASSLGLGRAGELFF; j_gene: TRBJ2-2; v_gene: TRBV7-2; abundance: .
CDR3aa: CASSASSSRGETQYF; j_gene: TRBJ2-5; v_gene: TRBV5-1; abundance: .
CDR3aa: CASSDVGVGSPLHF; j_gene: TRBJ1-6; v_gene: TRBV7-3; abundance: many
CDR3aa: CASSPSSPSNMATNEKLFF; j_gene: TRBJ1-4; v_gene: TRBV18; abundance: .
CDR3aa: CASSPPRGSDTEAFF; j_gene: TRBJ1-1; v_gene: TRBV5-1; abundance: few
CDR3aa: CSALAITPQGPNTEAFF; j_gene: TRBJ1-1; v_gene: TRBV20-1; abundance: many
CDR3aa: CSARGGTSGWQETQYF; j_gene: TRBJ2-5; v_gene: TRBV20-1; abundance: .
CDR3aa: CSARWNTDTQYF; j_gene: TRBJ2-3; v_gene: TRBV20-1; abundance: .
CDR3aa: CSARDRGLAGGNEQFF; j_gene: TRBJ2-1; v_gene: TRBV20-1; abundance: few
CDR3aa: CASSLGAGGKETQYF; j_gene: TRBJ2-5; v_gene: TRBV3-1; abundance: many